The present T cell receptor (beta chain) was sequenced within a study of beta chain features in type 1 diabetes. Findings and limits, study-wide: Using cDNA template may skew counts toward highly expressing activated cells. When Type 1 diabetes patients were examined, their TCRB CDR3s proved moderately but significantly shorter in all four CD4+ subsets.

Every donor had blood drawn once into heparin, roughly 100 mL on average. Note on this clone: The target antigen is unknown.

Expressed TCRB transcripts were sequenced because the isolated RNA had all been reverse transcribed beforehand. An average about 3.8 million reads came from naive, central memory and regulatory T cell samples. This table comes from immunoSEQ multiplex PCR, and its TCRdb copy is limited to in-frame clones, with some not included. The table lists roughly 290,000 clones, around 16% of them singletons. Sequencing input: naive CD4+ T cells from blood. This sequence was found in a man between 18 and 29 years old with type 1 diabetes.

DNA of the CDR3: TGTGCCAGCTCAGGGGACAGGGAGTCGGCCTACAATGAGCAGTTCTTC. Its translation is CASSGDRESAYNEQFF. The chain combines TRBV18 with TRBJ2-1; 9 bases agree with TRBD1. The length of the CDR3 is 16 residues. Germline-derived CDR1 and CDR2 are KGHSH and LQKENI. V gave up 5 bases and J gave up 2 bases; unmatched junction bases: 7.